Each of the 15 T cell receptor beta chains below was sequenced from the same sample in a study of T cells in Graves' hyperthyroidism and ophthalmopathy. TCR beta CDR3 regions were amplified from RNA. The TCR CDR3 was amplified in a first-round RT-PCR using the HTBI primer set. TCRdb itself ran the multiplex PCR reads through MiXCR, one entry per CDR3 protein. This table holds roughly 110,000 distinct CDR3 sequences, roughly 15% found once. Sequenced sample: blood. The receptors were sampled from a woman between 45 and 65 years old with Graves' hyperthyroidism.

This clonotype appeared many times. The chain carries TRBV12-3 or TRBV12-4 and TRBJ1-2; 9 nucleotides agree with TRBD1. The length of the CDR3 is 11 residues. With V trimmed by 11 bases and J by 4 bases, 2 bases remained unmatched. The CDR3 coding sequence is TGTGCCGCACAGGGGGCCTATGGCTACACCTTC. Its protein is CAAQGAYGYTF.

This clonotype was counted many times. The rearrangement joins TRBV5-6 to TRBJ2-7, with 13 nucleotides matching TRBD2. Per the germline V gene, CDR1 is SGHDT and CDR2 is YYEEEE. The CDR3 sequence is 18 residues long. The trim removed 3 bases at V and 4 bases at J, leaving 13 bases unmatched. The CDR3 DNA reads as TGTGCCAGCAGCTCCTCACCTGGACTAGCGGGAGTCTCATACGAGCAGTACTTC. Translated, it gives CASSSSPGLAGVSYEQYF.

At least ten counts were recorded for this clonotype. The chain joins TRBV2 to TRBJ2-2; no reliable D call. The CDR3 has 15 residues. Trimming stripped 4 bases from V and 0 bases from J, with 9 bases between. From germline, CDR1 is SNHLY and CDR2 FYNNEI. DNA for the CDR3: TGTGCCAGCAGTGTATGGGCACCGAACACCGGGGAGCTGTTTTTT. Translating gives CASSVWAPNTGELFF.

This chain joins TRBV7-7 and TRBJ1-1; D unresolved. Germline CDR1 is SSHAT and CDR2 is FNYEAQ (reference sequence). The CDR3 sequence is 13 residues long. The CDR3 sequence is CASSMGLNTEAFF. The DNA of the CDR3 is TGTGCTAGCTCTATGGGCTTGAACACTGAAGCTTTCTTT.

This clonotype was recorded many times. The CDR3 region has the DNA TGCAGTGCTATACGGGACGCTAACACAGATACGCAGTATTTT. Its protein is CSAIRDANTDTQYF. The rearrangement joins TRBV20-1 to TRBJ2-3, with D tentatively TRBD1 or TRBD2 (5 bases each). Trimming stripped 4 bases from V and 2 bases from J, with 13 bases between. The CDR3 contains 14 residues. Germline lookup yields CDR1 DFQATT and CDR2 SNEGSKA (reference sequence).

Only a few counts were recorded for this clonotype. The chain is built from TRBV19 and TRBJ2-2; D possibly corresponds to TRBD2 (6 bases). The CDR3 is 15 residues long. The germline V gene encodes CDR1 LNHDA and CDR2 SQIVND (reference sequence). The V end was cut by 5 bases, the J end by 13 bases, with 23 bases between. The CDR3, as DNA: TGTGCCAGTAGTCTTATTGGTGGGTCAGCGGGTACGCTGTTTTTT. It is translated as CASSLIGGSAGTLFF.

A few counts support this clonotype. Just one base apart from a much larger clone, this may be a read error. V and J are TRBV3-1 and TRBJ2-1; 9 bases match TRBD2. V lost 4 bases and J lost 7; bases outside the gene matches: 14. This CDR3 contains 17 residues. Per germline, CDR1 LGHDT and CDR2 YNNKEL (reference sequence). CDR3 sequence: CASSPRFSGSGRNEQFF. The CDR3 DNA follows: TGTGCCAGCAGCCCCCGATTTAGCGGGAGTGGTCGGAATGAGCAGTTCTTC.

This clonotype was picked up many times. The chain carries TRBV4-2 and TRBJ2-7; TRBD2 matches at 8 bases. Germline V gene data show CDR1 as LGHNA and CDR2 as YNFKEQ. V lost 0 bases to trimming and J lost 2 bases; unmatched junction nucleotides: 6. The CDR3 is 16 amino acids. CDR3 sequence: CASSQEGAGGPYEQYF. Written as DNA, the CDR3 is TGTGCCAGCAGCCAAGAGGGCGCGGGGGGTCCCTACGAGCAGTACTTC.

J is TRBJ1-4 and V is TRBV6-2 or TRBV6-3; 8 bases match TRBD1. The germline V gene encodes CDR1 MNHEY and CDR2 SVGEGT. CDR3 size: 13 residues. After removal of 7 bases from V and 7 bases from J, the junction contained 5 bases not matched to a gene. As DNA, the CDR3 is TGTGCCAGCACCCAGGGGGCGGGTGAAAAACTGTTTTTT. This sequence encodes CASTQGAGEKLFF.

V usage is TRBV10-3 and J usage is TRBJ1-2, with TRBD1 identical over 8 bases. V trimming: 6 bases; J trimming: 1 base; junction bases outside the gene matches: 4. The germline V gene has CDR1 ENHRY and CDR2 SYGVKD. This CDR3 spans 14 amino acids. CDR3 sequence: CAIRGDRSNYGYTF. The CDR3 bases are TGTGCCATCAGGGGGGACAGGAGTAACTATGGCTACACCTTC.

This clonotype was observed many times. This chain connects TRBV6-1 to TRBJ1-6; 7 bases align to TRBD1. V was clipped by 2 bases and J by 7 bases; unmatched bases: 8. Germline CDR1 reads MNHNS; CDR2 reads SASEGT. This CDR3 comprises 16 residues. For the CDR3, the DNA is TGTGCCAGCAGTGAAATCCCCACAGGGGCAAATTCACCCCTCCACTTT. Encoded protein: CASSEIPTGANSPLHF.

This clonotype was recorded at least ten times. This chain uses TRBV7-9 with TRBJ2-1; 10 nucleotides align to TRBD1. Germline V gives CDR1 SEHNR, CDR2 FQNEAQ (reference sequence). The CDR3 runs to 16 residues. The junction had 11 bases not matched to a gene; V was cut back by 5 bases and J by 7 bases. CDR3 in amino acids: CASSDSLGQGGNEQFF. DNA for the CDR3: TGTGCCAGCAGCGACTCACTTGGACAGGGGGGGAATGAGCAGTTCTTC.

The gene calls are TRBV5-1 and TRBJ2-7; TRBD2 agrees at 7 bases. The CDR3 length is 12 residues. Germline V gene lookup returns CDR1 SGHRS and CDR2 YFSETQ. V shed 4 bases, J shed 2 bases, and the junction held 0 bases outside the gene matches. CDR3 sequence reads: CASSSGAYEQYF. Written as DNA, the CDR3 is TGCGCCAGCAGCAGCGGGGCCTACGAGCAGTACTTC. The variable domain in full, with the rest retrieved from reference TRBV5-1 and TRBJ2-7, is KAGVTQTPRYLIKTRGQQVTLSCSPISGHRSVSWYQQTPGQGLQFLFEYFSETQRNKGNFPGRFSGRQFSNSRSEMNVSTLELGDSALYLCASSSGAYEQYFGPGTRLTVT.

This clonotype occurred many times. The chain employs TRBV7-3 and TRBJ1-6, with D possibly matching TRBD1 (5 bases). Trimming stripped 5 bases from V and 9 bases from J, with 17 bases between. This CDR3 has 15 residues. Germline values: CDR1 SGHTA, CDR2 FQGTGA. In DNA, the CDR3 is TGTGCCAGCAGCCCTAGAGGAGGGGATGGTTCACCCCTCCACTTT. As protein: CASSPRGGDGSPLHF.

Concerning this clonotype itself: Mismatch with germline at one junction end may stem from a read error. This chain connects TRBV28 to TRBJ1-3; D possibly corresponds to TRBD1 (6 bases). Germline V gene lookup returns CDR1 MDHEN and CDR2 SYDVKM. The CDR3 is 14 residues long. The CDR3 region is CTSSKQGPGNTIYF. The CDR3 region has the DNA TGTACCAGCAGTAAACAGGGACCTGGAAACACCATATATTTT.